Below, 19 T cell receptor beta chains from the same sample are listed, as sequenced in a study of blood T cell repertoires in COVID-19. Using immunoSEQ multiplex PCR, the repertoire was profiled, and TCRdb retains in-frame clones only, with some absent. The table has around 130,000 clones, around 78% seen once. The sample taken for sequencing was peripheral blood. The receptors derive from a human donor in a cohort sampled during active COVID-19.

J is TRBJ1-1 and V is TRBV6-5, with a tentative D call TRBD1 (6 bases). The CDR3 length is 14 residues. V was cut by 6 bases and J by 0 bases, with 11 bases left in between. Looked up from germline, CDR1 is MNHEY and CDR2 is SVGAGI. The CDR3 sequence: CASSVQGVNTEAFF. Here the CDR3 DNA reads TGTGCCAGCAGCGTACAGGGTGTGAACACTGAAGCTTTCTTT.

This clone was detected once. The V and J genes are TRBV2 and TRBJ1-5; TRBD1 is a possible D gene (5 bases). Germline CDR1 and CDR2: SNHLY and FYNNEI. Trimming stripped 1 base from V and 7 bases from J, with 11 bases between. This CDR3 contains 14 residues. The CDR3 is CASSEVQGRQPQHF. For the CDR3, the DNA is TGTGCCAGCAGTGAAGTTCAGGGTCGGCAGCCCCAGCATTTT.

CDR3 residues: CASSAPTGSSYYGYTF. DNA of the CDR3: TGTGCCAGTAGTGCGCCCACAGGTTCCTCCTACTATGGCTACACCTTC. The chain recombines TRBV19 with TRBJ1-2; D possibly corresponds to TRBD1 (5 bases). The CDR3 has 16 amino acids. V lost 5 bases and J 3 bases, leaving 19 bases between the germline ends. CDR1 and CDR2 from the germline V gene are LNHDA and SQIVND (reference sequence).

This chain links TRBV5-1 with TRBJ2-3, with 10 bases aligning to TRBD2. CDR1 SGHRS and CDR2 YFSETQ come from the germline V gene. The CDR3 spans 15 residues. Losses at the gene ends were 2 bases for V and 6 bases for J; bases not matched to a gene: 6. The CDR3 protein is CASSFGLAGVDTQYF. The CDR3 nucleotides read TGCGCCAGCAGCTTTGGGCTAGCGGGGGTTGATACGCAGTATTTT.

This clone was counted ten times or more. The chain combines TRBV7-9 with TRBJ2-2, with 12 bases that match TRBD2. V shed 5 bases, J shed 3 bases, and the junction held 7 bases outside the gene matches. Germline assignment: CDR1 SEHNR and CDR2 FQNEAQ (reference sequence). CDR3 length: 17 residues. Here the CDR3 reads CASSPRLAGDHTGELFF. The CDR3 region has the DNA TGTGCCAGCAGCCCGCGACTAGCGGGGGACCACACCGGGGAGCTGTTTTTT. Drawing the rest from reference TRBV7-9 and TRBJ2-2, the complete variable domain is DTGVSQNPRHKITKRGQNVTFRCDPISEHNRLYWYRQTLGQGPEFLTYFQNEAQLEKSRLLSDRFSAERPKGSFSTLEIQRTEQGDSAMYLCASSPRLAGDHTGELFFGEGSRLTVL.

The V gene is TRBV6-1, the J gene TRBJ2-7, with D possibly being TRBD1 (5 bases). This CDR3 comprises 16 residues. CDR1 is MNHNS, CDR2 SASEGT, per germline. Trimming removed 4 bases from V and 2 bases from J, with 18 bases in between. This CDR3 is CASSARTLFLPYEQYF. The CDR3 region has the DNA TGTGCCAGCAGTGCCCGGACACTATTCCTTCCCTACGAGCAGTACTTC.

The gene calls are TRBV7-3 and TRBJ2-3; 9 positions match TRBD2. Germline CDR1 is SGHTA and CDR2 is FQGTGA. V trimming: 1 base; J trimming: 5 bases; junction bases outside the gene matches: 4. This CDR3 is built from 15 residues. CDR3 nucleotides: TGTGCCAGCAGCTTAATGGTAGCGGGGGAAGATACGCAGTATTTT. This gives the protein CASSLMVAGEDTQYF.

The V call is TRBV5-1, the J call TRBJ2-3; no clear D. CDR1 and CDR2 (germline): SGHRS, YFSETQ. The germline V and J ends were trimmed by 3 bases and 3 bases, with 8 bases remaining between them. This CDR3 region has 13 residues. The chain's CDR3 is CASSSAQTDTQYF. For the CDR3, the DNA is TGCGCCAGCAGCTCTGCACAGACAGATACGCAGTATTTT.

This chain uses TRBV27 with TRBJ1-6; D call uncertain. Trimming removed 4 bases at V and 0 bases at J, with 16 bases between. The length of the CDR3 is 18 residues. CDR1 is MNHEY and CDR2 is SMNVEV in the germline V gene (reference sequence). The CDR3 DNA reads TGTGCCAGCAGTTCCCCACCGACGGGAAGCTCCTATAATTCACCCCTCCACTTT. Translation gives CASSSPPTGSSYNSPLHF.

This sequence joins TRBV10-2 and TRBJ2-2; 12 positions match TRBD1. The CDR3 loop spans 18 amino acids. After removal of 2 bases from V and 6 bases from J, the junction contained 10 bases not matched to a gene. From germline, CDR1 is WSHSY and CDR2 SAAADI. CDR3 residues: CASSEPWGTGGLAGELFF. Written as DNA, the CDR3 is TGCGCCAGCAGTGAGCCCTGGGGGACAGGGGGCTTGGCCGGGGAGCTGTTTTTT.

The chain employs TRBV24-1 and TRBJ2-2, with D perhaps matching TRBD2 (6 bases). The CDR3 length is 15 residues. Trimming stripped 4 bases from V and 4 bases from J, with 12 bases between. The germline gives CDR1 KGHDR, CDR2 SFDVKD. The DNA of the CDR3 is TGTGCCACCAGTGAACTAGACGGGGGCACCGGGGAGCTGTTTTTT. Translation gives CATSELDGGTGELFF.

The rearrangement uses TRBV6-4 and TRBJ1-1; possibly TRBD1 for D (6 bases). Germline-derived CDR1 and CDR2 are MRHNA and SNTAGT. Between the trimmed V and J ends, which lost 2 bases and 5 bases, there was a span of 9 bases. The CDR3 sequence is 13 residues long. CDR3 sequence (DNA): TGTGCCAGCAGTGACGAAGACAGGACTGAAGCTTTCTTT. Translated: CASSDEDRTEAFF.

This clone was recorded a few times. V usage is TRBV6-2 or TRBV6-3 and J usage is TRBJ1-2; 7 nucleotides align to TRBD1. The junction had 1 base not matched to a gene; V was cut back by 0 bases and J by 0 bases. The CDR3 consists of 15 residues. CDR1 MNHEY and CDR2 SVGEGT come from the germline V gene. The CDR3 DNA reads as TGTGCCAGCAGTTACTCGGGACAGACTAACTATGGCTACACCTTC. The encoded protein is CASSYSGQTNYGYTF.

J is TRBJ2-7 and V is TRBV2; 8 bases match TRBD2. Trimming at V came to 4 bases and at J to 1 base, leaving 3 bases not matched to a gene. Germline V gene data show CDR1 as SNHLY and CDR2 as FYNNEI. CDR3 length equals 14 residues. The CDR3 spells CASSATGGSYEQYF. The CDR3 nucleotides read TGTGCCAGCAGTGCTACGGGGGGGTCCTACGAGCAGTACTTC.

The chain joins TRBV19 to TRBJ2-3; D call uncertain. The CDR3 covers 14 residues. Germline V gene data show CDR1 as LNHDA and CDR2 as SQIVND (reference sequence). V was pared by 3 bases and J by 6 bases, with 13 bases between. This CDR3 reads CASSMRWRRDTQYF. The CDR3 bases are TGTGCCAGTAGTATGCGCTGGCGGCGCGATACGCAGTATTTT.

This chain joins TRBV6-5 and TRBJ1-1, with a tentative D call TRBD1 (5 bases). Germline V gene data show CDR1 as MNHEY and CDR2 as SVGAGI. The length of the CDR3 is 16 residues. Trimming left V 0 bases short and J 0 bases short, with 11 bases between. This CDR3 is CASSYSWGDMNTEAFF. Written as DNA, the CDR3 is TGTGCCAGCAGTTACTCATGGGGGGATATGAACACTGAAGCTTTCTTT.

The chain employs TRBV19 and TRBJ1-6; maybe TRBD1 (5 bases). Per the germline V gene, CDR1 is LNHDA and CDR2 is SQIVND (reference sequence). The CDR3 is 19 residues long. The ends were cut back, 0 bases at V and 5 bases at J, with 20 bases in the middle. The CDR3 bases are TGTGCCAGTAGTATAGACTGGGCAATTCAGACAGAAGATAATTCACCCCTCCACTTT. Amino acids: CASSIDWAIQTEDNSPLHF.

This clone was observed a few times. The gene calls are TRBV3-1 (or the pseudogene TRBV3-2) and TRBJ2-7, with TRBD1 matching 10 bases. Per germline, CDR1 LGHDT and CDR2 YNNKEL (reference sequence). Trimming at V came to 4 bases and at J to 4 bases, leaving 7 bases not matched to a gene. The CDR3 length is 15 residues. The CDR3 coding sequence is TGTGCCAGCAGCCGCCAAGGACAGGGGGGGTACGAGCAGTACTTC. This sequence encodes CASSRQGQGGYEQYF.

The rearrangement uses TRBV5-5 and TRBJ2-7; 9 nucleotides match TRBD1. CDR3 length: 15 amino acids. CDR1 is SGHKS and CDR2 is YYEKEE in the germline V gene (reference sequence). The junction had 11 bases not matched to a gene; V was cut back by 4 bases and J by 6 bases. The CDR3 DNA is TGTGCCAGCAGCGGCTTAACAGGGGGCGCGTTCGAGCAGTACTTC. It is translated as CASSGLTGGAFEQYF.